In this sample, the clone carrying this TCR beta chain turned up once. Its specificity is unknown. The study ran its PCR with 60 Vbeta and 13 Jbeta primers. The protocol was immunoSEQ multiplex PCR, while the TCRdb copy is restricted to in-frame clones and leaves out a portion. The repertoire holds some 96,000 clones, with about three quarters as singletons. The data were obtained in a study of cytomegalovirus exposure and HLA in healthy donors. Points from the study as a whole: Three of the chains that were CMV-associated were confirmed in vitro to be specific for CMV antigens.

The CDR3 has 14 residues. Germline V lookup: CDR1 MDHEN, CDR2 SYDVKM. V was pared by 6 bases and J by 6 bases, with 5 bases of the junction left unmatched. This clonotype was obtained from a man aged 40-49 years in good health and CMV-seropositive. Material: PBMCs. The V call is TRBV28, the J call TRBJ1-4; 9 nucleotides line up with TRBD1. CDR3 sequence: CASSRTGVDEKLFF. The DNA of the CDR3 is TGTGCCAGCAGCCGGACAGGGGTCGATGAAAAACTGTTTTTT. Supplemented by reference TRBV28 and TRBJ1-4, the full variable domain reads DVKVTQSSRYLVKRTGEKVFLECVQDMDHENMFWYRQDPGLGLRLIYFSYDVKMKEKGDIPEGYSVSREKKERFSLILESASTNQTSMYLCASSRTGVDEKLFFGSGTQLSVL.